This TCR beta chain was profiled in a study of pediatric ulcerative colitis. Some clones are missing from TCRdb's copy, which holds only in-frame ones; the method was immunoSEQ multiplex PCR. The sample gives 57,000 or so clones, 75% to 90% of which show up once; approximately 1.5% is in the top ten. V lost 2 bases to trimming and J lost 4 bases, with 15 bases between them. This CDR3 contains 16 residues. Germline lookup yields CDR1 LGHNT and CDR2 FRNRAP. The V gene is TRBV12-5, the J gene TRBJ1-5; D is ambiguous. The source is a boy aged 5 to 17 who was a control in a study of pediatric ulcerative colitis. The source material was blood. The CDR3 DNA is TGTGCTAGTGGTTTGTTAATTGGGCCCGGGAATCAGCCCCAGCATTTT. This gives the protein CASGLLIGPGNQPQHF.